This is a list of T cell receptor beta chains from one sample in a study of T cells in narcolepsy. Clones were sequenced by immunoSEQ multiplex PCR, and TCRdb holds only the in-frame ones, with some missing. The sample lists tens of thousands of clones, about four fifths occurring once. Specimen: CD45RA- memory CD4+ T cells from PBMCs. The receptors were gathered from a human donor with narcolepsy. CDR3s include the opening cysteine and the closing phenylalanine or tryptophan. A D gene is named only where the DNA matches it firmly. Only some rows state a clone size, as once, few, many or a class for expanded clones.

cdr3_nt: TGCGCCAGCAGCCATTTCCCGGGACAGAGTAATTCACCCCTCCACTTT
cdr3_aa: CASSHFPGQSNSPLHF
clone_size: few
j_call: TRBJ1-6
d_call: TRBD1
v_call: TRBV4-1

cdr3_nt: TGCGCCAGCAGCCAAGACGGGTTCACTGAAGCTTTCTTT
cdr3_aa: CASSQDGFTEAFF
clone_size: .
j_call: TRBJ1-1
d_call: .
v_call: TRBV4-3

cdr3_nt: TGCGCCAGCAGCGCCCGTCTGAGTCTGAACACTGAAGCTTTCTTT
cdr3_aa: CASSARLSLNTEAFF
clone_size: .
j_call: TRBJ1-1
d_call: .
v_call: TRBV5-1

cdr3_nt: TGCGCCAGCAGCCAAGATTGGGCTAGCGGGGGGAACACCGGGGAGCTGTTTTTT
cdr3_aa: CASSQDWASGGNTGELFF
clone_size: .
j_call: TRBJ2-2
d_call: TRBD2
v_call: TRBV4-3

cdr3_nt: TGTGCCAGCAGCTTAACTCTAAATTCACCCCTCCACTTT
cdr3_aa: CASSLTLNSPLHF
clone_size: few
j_call: TRBJ1-6
d_call: .
v_call: TRBV7-3

cdr3_nt: TGTGCCAGCAGCCCTCCGAAGGACAGGGGGAACTATGGCTACACCTTC
cdr3_aa: CASSPPKDRGNYGYTF
clone_size: .
j_call: TRBJ1-2
d_call: TRBD1
v_call: TRBV4-2

cdr3_nt: TGTGCCAGCAGCACCGGGACAGGGGACGTCCTGACTTTC
cdr3_aa: CASSTGTGDVLTF
clone_size: .
j_call: TRBJ2-6
d_call: TRBD1
v_call: TRBV7-3

cdr3_nt: TGTGCCAGCAGCCCCGGGCCCCCACTCCTGAACACCATATATTTT
cdr3_aa: CASSPGPPLLNTIYF
clone_size: .
j_call: TRBJ1-3
d_call: .
v_call: TRBV7-3

cdr3_nt: TGTGCCAGCTCACCGCTACAACCGGATGGCTACACCTTC
cdr3_aa: CASSPLQPDGYTF
clone_size: .
j_call: TRBJ1-2
d_call: .
v_call: TRBV18

cdr3_nt: TGTGCCAGCAGCCCACCTGGGCGGCTTTCTGCTGGAAACACCATATATTTT
cdr3_aa: CASSPPGRLSAGNTIYF
clone_size: few
j_call: TRBJ1-3
d_call: .
v_call: TRBV7-2

cdr3_nt: TGTGCCAGCAGCCGAGCGACAGGATCCGAAGAAAAACTGTTTTTT
cdr3_aa: CASSRATGSEEKLFF
clone_size: .
j_call: TRBJ1-4
d_call: .
v_call: TRBV7-8

cdr3_nt: TGTGCCAGCAGCTTGGAAGTGAAGAATGAAAAACTGTTTTTT
cdr3_aa: CASSLEVKNEKLFF
clone_size: .
j_call: TRBJ1-4
d_call: .
v_call: TRBV5-6

cdr3_nt: TGTGCCAGCAGAACCGGGACAGGGAACACCGGGGAGCTGTTTTTT
cdr3_aa: CASRTGTGNTGELFF
clone_size: .
j_call: TRBJ2-2
d_call: TRBD1
v_call: TRBV27

cdr3_nt: TGTGCCAGCAGCGTAGGGTTGGCGTACGAGCAGTACTTC
cdr3_aa: CASSVGLAYEQYF
clone_size: .
j_call: TRBJ2-7
d_call: .
v_call: TRBV9

cdr3_nt: TGTGCCAGCAGCTTAAACCGGGGCAGTTTTTCTAGCACAGATACGCAGTATTTT
cdr3_aa: CASSLNRGSFSSTDTQYF
clone_size: .
j_call: TRBJ2-3
d_call: .
v_call: TRBV5-6

cdr3_nt: TGTGCCAGTAGGGGCGAGGGGAGGTCTGAAGCTTTCTTT
cdr3_aa: CASRGEGRSEAFF
clone_size: .
j_call: TRBJ1-1
d_call: .
v_call: TRBV19

cdr3_nt: TGTGCCAGCAGTTCGGCAGGGGTCGGCAATCAGCCCCAGCATTTT
cdr3_aa: CASSSAGVGNQPQHF
clone_size: once
j_call: TRBJ1-5
d_call: .
v_call: TRBV6-1

cdr3_nt: TGCGCCAGCAGCCCCTATCCGGGACTAGCGGGGGCCGATGAGCAGTTCTTC
cdr3_aa: CASSPYPGLAGADEQFF
clone_size: .
j_call: TRBJ2-1
d_call: TRBD2
v_call: TRBV5-1

cdr3_nt: TGTGCTAGCAGCCTAAGCCGGGACAGTAACGAGCAGTACTTC
cdr3_aa: CASSLSRDSNEQYF
clone_size: .
j_call: TRBJ2-7
d_call: TRBD1
v_call: TRBV7-2

cdr3_nt: TGTGCCAGCTCCCAGGACAGGGATTATTCACCCCTCCACTTT
cdr3_aa: CASSQDRDYSPLHF
clone_size: .
j_call: TRBJ1-6
d_call: TRBD1
v_call: TRBV18

cdr3_nt: TGTGCCTGGGCAAATAGAGCTAACTATGGCTACACCTTC
cdr3_aa: CAWANRANYGYTF
clone_size: once
j_call: TRBJ1-2
d_call: .
v_call: TRBV30

cdr3_nt: TGTGCCAGCAGCGCCCGTTATGGGGGGGAAGTAAGGGAAGAGACCCAGTACTTC
cdr3_aa: CASSARYGGEVREETQYF
clone_size: .
j_call: TRBJ2-5
d_call: TRBD2
v_call: TRBV7-8

cdr3_nt: TGTGCCAGCACCATGAATAGAGTGACCTACGAGCAGTACTTC
cdr3_aa: CASTMNRVTYEQYF
clone_size: .
j_call: TRBJ2-7
d_call: .
v_call: TRBV2

cdr3_nt: TGTGCCAGCAGCGTTGGGGATAACAATCAGCCCCAGCATTTT
cdr3_aa: CASSVGDNNQPQHF
clone_size: .
j_call: TRBJ1-5
d_call: .
v_call: TRBV9

cdr3_nt: TGTGCCAGCAGCTCCGCCGACCACATAGCCGGCTTT
cdr3_aa: CASSSADHIAGF
clone_size: .
j_call: TRBJ1-2
d_call: .
v_call: TRBV7-9

cdr3_nt: TGTGCCAGCAGCTTAGCCCGCACAGGGGGGAATGAAAAACTGTTTTTT
cdr3_aa: CASSLARTGGNEKLFF
clone_size: .
j_call: TRBJ1-4
d_call: TRBD1
v_call: TRBV7-9

cdr3_nt: TGTGCCAGCAAATCCAGTGACACAAGGAACACTGAAGCTTTCTTT
cdr3_aa: CASKSSDTRNTEAFF
clone_size: .
j_call: TRBJ1-1
d_call: .
v_call: TRBV2

cdr3_nt: TGCGCCTCCCACGGGATAGGGTCCCACGAGCAGTACTTC
cdr3_aa: CASHGIGSHEQYF
clone_size: .
j_call: TRBJ2-7
d_call: .
v_call: TRBV5-1

cdr3_nt: TGTGCCAGCAGCTTACAGGGGGCGAACACCGGGGAGCTGTTTTTT
cdr3_aa: CASSLQGANTGELFF
clone_size: .
j_call: TRBJ2-2
d_call: TRBD1
v_call: TRBV7-3

cdr3_nt: TGTGCCAGCAGCCGATTCTCCTACGAGCAGTACTTC
cdr3_aa: CASSRFSYEQYF
clone_size: .
j_call: TRBJ2-7
d_call: .
v_call: TRBV11-3